The 4 T cell receptor beta chains given below trace back to one sample, sequenced in a study of early T cells in non-severe SARS-CoV-2 infection. TCRdb passed the 5' RACE reads through MiXCR, listing each CDR3 protein once. The repertoire consists of 55,000 to 65,000 distinct CDR3 sequences, with 9.5% to 15% occurring once and the leading ten covering roughly 4.5%. The material sequenced was whole blood. The receptors shown here come from an adult who was a healthcare worker with PCR-confirmed SARS-CoV-2 infection or an uninfected control (not recorded which).

This clonotype was observed a handful of times. V usage is TRBV6-6 and J usage is TRBJ2-5; D is unresolved. The germline V gene encodes CDR1 MNHNY and CDR2 SVGAGI (reference sequence). The length of the CDR3 is 13 residues. V lost 4 bases to trimming and J lost 1 base, with 7 bases between them. CDR3 in amino acids: CASSSPPQETQYF. CDR3 in DNA: TGTGCCAGCAGTTCCCCCCCCCAAGAGACCCAGTACTTC.

This clonotype appeared a few times. The chain couples TRBV27 to TRBJ2-2; 10 positions match TRBD1. The CDR3 extends over 14 amino acids. Losses at the gene ends were 6 bases for V and 8 bases for J; bases not matched to a gene: 6. Germline V gene lookup returns CDR1 MNHEY and CDR2 SMNVEV (reference sequence). CDR3 in DNA: TGTGCCAGCAGCCGAGACAGGGGGCGGGGGGAGCTGTTTTTT. Translated, it gives CASSRDRGRGELFF.

This clonotype was seen only a few times. This chain uses TRBV6-5 with TRBJ2-7; 12 nucleotides agree with TRBD2. The ends lost 6 bases at V and 2 bases at J; junction bases unmatched: 5. The CDR3 is made up of 15 amino acids. Germline CDR1 is MNHEY and CDR2 is SVGAGI. CDR3 sequence (DNA): TGTGCCAGCAGACGACTAGCGGGAGAGACCTACGAGCAGTACTTC. Its protein product is CASRRLAGETYEQYF.

This clonotype was observed at least ten times. The chain employs TRBV29-1 and TRBJ2-3; D not certain. Germline CDR1 SQVTM, CDR2 ANQGSEA. V was pared by 7 bases and J by 4 bases, with 9 bases between. The CDR3 is 11 residues long. CDR3 region: CSAQKSDTQYF. The CDR3 nucleotides are TGCAGCGCTCAGAAATCAGATACGCAGTATTTT.